Below are 13 T cell receptor beta chains sequenced from a single sample in a study of molecular identifiers for immune sequencing clone quantification. Using its own MiXCR run on the PCR reads, TCRdb lists one record per CDR3 protein. This sample has approximately 630,000 distinct CDR3 sequences; 25% occur once, and the top ten carry about 0.84%. The sequencing sample was made of naive CD8+ T cells from blood, with Jurkat cell RNA spiked in. The sample's subset: FACS-sorted CD8+CD4-CCR7+CD45RA+ naive T cells. The receptors were gathered from a human donor in good health. Some libraries in this study had Jurkat cell RNA spiked in.

This clonotype was observed many times. J is TRBJ1-1 and V is TRBV29-1; D unclear. Germline V CDR1 and CDR2: SQVTM, ANQGSEA. The CDR3 length is 13 residues. The V and J ends lost 6 bases and 5 bases respectively, with 16 bases between them. CDR3 amino acids: CSVERPGSTEAFF. The CDR3 DNA sequence: TGCAGCGTCGAGCGTCCGGGCTCAACTGAAGCTTTCTTT.

This clonotype occurred a few times. This sequence joins TRBV29-1 and TRBJ2-1; the D is unclear. The CDR3 runs to 13 residues. V dropped 5 bases and J dropped 1 base, with 9 bases sitting between them. Germline CDR1 reads SQVTM; CDR2 reads ANQGSEA. CDR3 loop: CSVFLGSYNEQFF. The CDR3 DNA reads TGCAGCGTTTTTCTGGGTTCCTACAATGAGCAGTTCTTC.

With regard to this clonotype: A read error may explain this, as a much larger clone is one base away. The J gene is TRBJ1-1, the V gene TRBV4-1; 8 bases are shared with TRBD1. The V segment lost 1 base and the J segment 10 bases; nucleotides outside the gene matches: 5. The length of the CDR3 is 13 residues. CDR1 MGHRA and CDR2 YSYEKL come from the germline V gene. For the CDR3, the DNA is TGCGCCAGCAGCCAAGGGACAGGGAAGGGAGCTTTCTTT. Translated: CASSQGTGKGAFF.

In this sample, this clonotype turned up a few times. The chain couples TRBV5-1 to TRBJ2-1, with D unclear. The CDR3 is 14 amino acids. The V end lost 1 base, the J end lost 6 bases, and 11 bases lay between the germline ends. Per the germline V gene, CDR1 is SGHRS and CDR2 is YFSETQ. Here the CDR3 DNA reads TGCGCCAGCAGCTTGAGCTGGGGTGGCAATGAGCAGTTCTTC. Residues: CASSLSWGGNEQFF.

Only one count was recorded for this clonotype. CDR3 protein: CASSSTQPKTWTGEDGSVFF. CDR3 coding DNA: TGTGCCAGCAGTTCCACCCAACCCAAGACATGGACAGGGGAAGACGGATCGGTGTTTTTT. This rearrangement joins TRBV6-2 or TRBV6-3 to TRBJ1-4; 9 bases fit TRBD1. The germline CDR1 and CDR2 sequences are MNHEY and SVGEGT. CDR3 length: 20 amino acids. V was clipped by 4 bases and J by 15 bases; unmatched bases: 30.

For this clonotype: A single base separates this from a much larger clone, so it may be a read error. V gene TRBV21-1 combines with J gene TRBJ2-7; the table's D call, TRBD1, has no DNA check behind it. TRBV21-1 counts as a pseudogene. The CDR3 has 14 residues. This CDR3 reads CASTCGTTSYERYF. CDR3 nucleotides: TGTGCCAGCACCTGTGGTACGACCTCCTACGAGCGGTACTTC.

A note on this clonotype: The CDR3 does not end in the conserved phenylalanine or tryptophan, so this is likely a read error. The chain links TRBV9 to TRBJ2-1; D is possibly TRBD2 (6 bases). In germline, CDR1 is SGDLS, CDR2 YYNGEE. Trimming stripped 0 bases from V and 8 bases from J, with 15 bases between. CDR3 length: 15 amino acids. DNA of the CDR3: TGTGCCAGCAGCGTAGGAGGGACTGCAGATGATGAGCAGTTCTCC. It encodes CASSVGGTADDEQFS.

This clonotype has ten or more counts. The chain links TRBV12-3 or TRBV12-4 to TRBJ2-5; D gene unclear. CDR3 length equals 14 residues. The V gene lost 5 bases and the J gene lost 0 bases, with 10 bases spanning the gap. CDR3 DNA sequence: TGTGCCAGCAGTACCGACCCGTACCAAGAGACCCAGTACTTC. Encoded protein: CASSTDPYQETQYF.

The table lists this clonotype with many counts. The chain combines TRBV27 with TRBJ1-1; no definite D call. Germline V gene data show CDR1 as MNHEY and CDR2 as SMNVEV (reference sequence). The V end was cut by 3 bases, the J end by 4 bases, with 12 bases between. CDR3 size: 14 residues. CDR3 sequence (DNA): TGTGCCAGCAGTTTTGGCAGGCCGGGCACTGAAGCTTTCTTT. Translated, it gives CASSFGRPGTEAFF.

This clonotype was seen many times. The rearrangement links TRBV2 to TRBJ1-1, with D maybe TRBD1 (6 bases). This CDR3 region has 17 residues. Germline loops: CDR1 SNHLY, CDR2 FYNNEI. Trimming took off 5 bases at V and 2 bases at J, with 21 bases between the two ends. The CDR3 sequence: CASSPRGAGNPNTEAFF. The CDR3, as DNA: TGTGCCAGCAGTCCGAGGGGGGCGGGGAACCCCAACACTGAAGCTTTCTTT.

This clonotype is a singleton in its sample. No conserved phenylalanine or tryptophan is present at the end of the CDR3, so a read error is the likely explanation. Because the CDR3's place on the DNA is in doubt, the DNA is left out and the CDR3 is given as listed by TCRdb. The rearrangement links TRBV4-3 to TRBJ1-3; the table gives TRBD1 as D, unverified against the DNA. Germline loops: CDR1 LGHNA, CDR2 YSLEER. The CDR3 length equals 16 residues, ends included. The CDR3 sequence: CASSQDGRGHGNTMYS.

V is TRBV28 and J is TRBJ2-3; D ambiguous. Germline CDR1 MDHEN, CDR2 SYDVKM. V dropped 3 bases and J dropped 2 bases, with 12 bases sitting between them. The CDR3 covers 15 residues. The CDR3 protein is CASSFRSSSTDTQYF. The CDR3 nucleotides are TGTGCCAGCAGTTTCCGGTCCAGCTCCACAGATACGCAGTATTTT.

The CDR3 region has the DNA TGTGCCAGCAGGATTACTAGCGGGGGGGCAGATAATGAGCAGTTCTTC. Amino acids: CASRITSGGADNEQFF. The rearrangement links TRBV6-2 or TRBV6-3 to TRBJ2-1; TRBD2 aligns across 13 bases. Germline assignment: CDR1 MNHEY and CDR2 SVGEGT. Unmatched junction bases numbered 9, after V lost 6 bases and J lost 7 bases. This CDR3 is 16 amino acids long.